This T cell receptor (beta chain) was sequenced in a study of blood T cell repertoires in COVID-19. Study-wide background: From the United States, Italy and Spain came samples of acute and convalescent COVID-19. Sources were T cells, B-cell-depleted T cells, or PBMCs; the material itself was cDNA or gDNA.

TCRdb's table, derived via immunoSEQ multiplex PCR, lists solely in-frame clones and lacks some. This sample has some 130,000 clones, with about nine tenths found just once. Residents of about 25 US areas, aged about 18 to 95 years, made up the participants. In assigning cohorts, the study relied on participant-reported clinical history. This TCR was recovered from a man between 45 and 60 years old who had recovered from COVID-19. The specimen sequenced was PBMCs or T cells enriched from blood (not recorded which).

The CDR3 loop is CASSLVFASGLVDTQYF. CDR3 sequence (DNA): TGTGCCAGCAGCTTGGTTTTCGCTAGCGGGTTGGTGGATACGCAGTATTTT. The chain employs TRBV5-4 and TRBJ2-3; 8 nucleotides align to TRBD2. The V segment lost 0 bases and the J segment 6 bases; nucleotides outside the gene matches: 12. CDR3 length: 17 amino acids. Germline V gives CDR1 SGHNT, CDR2 YYREEE (reference sequence).